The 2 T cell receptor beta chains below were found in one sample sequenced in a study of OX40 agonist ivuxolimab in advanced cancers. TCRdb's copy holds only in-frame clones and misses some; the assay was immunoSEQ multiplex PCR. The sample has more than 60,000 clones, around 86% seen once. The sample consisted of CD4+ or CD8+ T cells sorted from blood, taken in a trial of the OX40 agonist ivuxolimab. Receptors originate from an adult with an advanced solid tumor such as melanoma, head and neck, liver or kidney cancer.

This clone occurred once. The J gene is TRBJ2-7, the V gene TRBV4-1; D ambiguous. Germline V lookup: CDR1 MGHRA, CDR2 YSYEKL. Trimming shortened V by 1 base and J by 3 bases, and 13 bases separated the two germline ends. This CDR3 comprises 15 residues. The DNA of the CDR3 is TGCGCCAGCAGCCAAGGGCCCACCTTGGGCTACGAGCAGTACTTC. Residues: CASSQGPTLGYEQYF.

CDR3 in DNA: TGTGCCAGCAGTGGACAGGGGAGTAATGGCTACACCTTC. This encodes CASSGQGSNGYTF. The chain combines TRBV6-1 with TRBJ1-2; 8 bases align to TRBD1. The CDR3 extends over 13 amino acids. Germline V CDR1 and CDR2: MNHNS, SASEGT. V lost 4 bases to trimming and J lost 6 bases; unmatched junction nucleotides: 4.